Here is one T cell receptor beta chain with its context. Antigen specificity is unknown. This sample is part of a study of shared clonotypes between healthy human individuals. Study findings and constraints: Donor clonotype sharing was expected to depend on sequencing depth.

Clones were read by immunoSEQ multiplex PCR, and TCRdb kept only the in-frame ones, dropping some. Of 400,000 to 500,000 clones listed, around 79% were seen once; the top ten hold about an eighth. The V gene lost 0 bases and the J gene lost 3 bases, with 6 bases spanning the gap. The CDR3 consists of 14 residues. The germline gives CDR1 SGHTA, CDR2 FQGNSA. The sequence was obtained from a woman between 35 and 50 years old in good health. Some clones in this sample may be carry-over from other donors' samples. Sample: PBMCs. This chain uses TRBV7-2 with TRBJ1-5; D gene ambiguous. The CDR3 spells CASSLAGHNQPQHF. In nucleotides, the CDR3 is TGTGCCAGCAGCTTAGCAGGCCACAATCAGCCCCAGCATTTT.